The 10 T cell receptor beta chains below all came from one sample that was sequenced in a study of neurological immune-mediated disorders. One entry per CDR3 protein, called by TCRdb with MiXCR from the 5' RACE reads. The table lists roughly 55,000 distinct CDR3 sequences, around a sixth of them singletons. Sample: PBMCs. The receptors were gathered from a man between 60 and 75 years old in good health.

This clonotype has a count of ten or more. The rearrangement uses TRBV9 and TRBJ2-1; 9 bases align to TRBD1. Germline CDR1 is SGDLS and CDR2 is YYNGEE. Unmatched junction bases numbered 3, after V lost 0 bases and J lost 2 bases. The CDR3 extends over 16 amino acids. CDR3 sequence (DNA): TGTGCCAGCAGCGTAGTAGGGACAGGGACCTACAATGAGCAGTTCTTC. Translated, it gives CASSVVGTGTYNEQFF.

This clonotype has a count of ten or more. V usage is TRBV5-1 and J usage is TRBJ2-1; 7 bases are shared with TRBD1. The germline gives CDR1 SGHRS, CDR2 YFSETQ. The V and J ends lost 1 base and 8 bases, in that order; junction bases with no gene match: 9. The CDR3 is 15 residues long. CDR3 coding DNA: TGCGCCAGCAGCTTGATCGAGGGGGCAAAGGATGAGCAGTTCTTC. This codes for CASSLIEGAKDEQFF. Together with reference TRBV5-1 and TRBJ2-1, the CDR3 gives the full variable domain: KAGVTQTPRYLIKTRGQQVTLSCSPISGHRSVSWYQQTPGQGLQFLFEYFSETQRNKGNFPGRFSGRQFSNSRSEMNVSTLELGDSALYLCASSLIEGAKDEQFFGPGTRLTVL.

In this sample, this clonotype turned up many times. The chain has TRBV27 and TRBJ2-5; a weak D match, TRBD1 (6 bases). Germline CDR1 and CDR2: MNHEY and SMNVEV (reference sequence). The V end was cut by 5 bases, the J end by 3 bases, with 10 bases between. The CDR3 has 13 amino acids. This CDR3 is CASSTYREETQYF. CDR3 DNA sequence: TGTGCCAGCAGTACCTACAGGGAAGAGACCCAGTACTTC.

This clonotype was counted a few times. For the CDR3, the DNA is TGCAGTGCTAGTCCGAGCGGCGGTTTTTACGAGCAGTTCTTC. As protein: CSASPSGGFYEQFF. V is TRBV20-1 and J is TRBJ2-1; TRBD2 might be the D (5 bases). The CDR3 contains 14 residues. Trimming took 3 bases from V and 10 from J, leaving 19 bases between them. Germline loops: CDR1 DFQATT, CDR2 SNEGSKA (reference sequence).

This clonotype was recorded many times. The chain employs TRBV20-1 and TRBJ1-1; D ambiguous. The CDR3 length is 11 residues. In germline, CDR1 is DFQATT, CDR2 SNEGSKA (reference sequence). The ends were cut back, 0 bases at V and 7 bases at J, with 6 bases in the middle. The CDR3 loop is CSARDLGEAFF. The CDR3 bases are TGCAGTGCTAGAGATCTTGGTGAAGCTTTCTTT.

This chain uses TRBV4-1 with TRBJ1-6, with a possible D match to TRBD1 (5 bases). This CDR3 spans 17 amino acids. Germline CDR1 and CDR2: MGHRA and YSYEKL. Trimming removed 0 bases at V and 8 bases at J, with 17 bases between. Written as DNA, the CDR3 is TGCGCCAGCAGCCAAGATTACGGCAGGGAATGGGATTCACCCCTCCACTTT. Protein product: CASSQDYGREWDSPLHF.

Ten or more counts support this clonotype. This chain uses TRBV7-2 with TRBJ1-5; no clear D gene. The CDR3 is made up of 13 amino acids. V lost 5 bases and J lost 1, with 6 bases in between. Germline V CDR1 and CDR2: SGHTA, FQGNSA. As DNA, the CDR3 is TGTGCCAGCAGCACAGACAGCAATCAGCCCCAGCATTTT. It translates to CASSTDSNQPQHF.

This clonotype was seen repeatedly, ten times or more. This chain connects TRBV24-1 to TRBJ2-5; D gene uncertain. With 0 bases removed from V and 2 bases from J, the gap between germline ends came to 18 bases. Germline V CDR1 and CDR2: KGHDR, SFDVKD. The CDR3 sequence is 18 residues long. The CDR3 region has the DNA TGTGCCACCAGTGATTTGGGGTCCCCCACCCACACACAAGAGACCCAGTACTTC. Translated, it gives CATSDLGSPTHTQETQYF.

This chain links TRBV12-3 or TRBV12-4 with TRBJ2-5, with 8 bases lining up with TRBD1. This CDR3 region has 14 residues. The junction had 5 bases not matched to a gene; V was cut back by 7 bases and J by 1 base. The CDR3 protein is CASTPTGAQETQYF. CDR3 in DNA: TGTGCCAGCACCCCGACAGGGGCCCAAGAGACCCAGTACTTC.

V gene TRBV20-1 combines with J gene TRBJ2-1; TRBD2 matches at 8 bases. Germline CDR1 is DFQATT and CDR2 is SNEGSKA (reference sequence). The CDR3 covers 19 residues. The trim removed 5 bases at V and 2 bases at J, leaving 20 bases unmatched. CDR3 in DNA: TGCAGTGCTTTGGGTGGGAGACTAGCGACCCGTTACCCCTACAATGAGCAGTTCTTC. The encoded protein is CSALGGRLATRYPYNEQFF.